Listed here are 32 T cell receptor beta chains from one sample, sequenced in a study of blood T cell repertoires in COVID-19. Measured with immunoSEQ multiplex PCR; TCRdb has only the in-frame clones, and not every one. The sample holds about 200,000 clones, less than 85% seen once. Sequencing used PBMCs or T cells enriched from blood (not recorded which). These receptors were obtained from a man aged 35-49 years who had recovered from COVID-19.

The genes are TRBV27 and TRBJ1-2; D is perhaps TRBD1 (6 bases). V lost 4 bases to trimming and J lost 5 bases, with 11 bases between them. Germline V gives CDR1 MNHEY, CDR2 SMNVEV (reference sequence). The CDR3 has 13 amino acids. CDR3 protein: CASSWGQGYGYTF. CDR3 bases: TGTGCCAGCAGTTGGGGGCAGGGATATGGCTACACCTTC.

V is TRBV2 and J is TRBJ1-2, with 10 bases identical to TRBD1. The CDR3 totals 15 residues. V was pared by 4 bases and J by 10 bases, with 12 bases of the junction left unmatched. Germline CDR1 is SNHLY and CDR2 is FYNNEI. CDR3 in DNA: TGTGCCAGCAGTGTTAGGTCCGGGACAGGGGTGTTCTACACCTTC. Residues: CASSVRSGTGVFYTF.

Only a few counts were recorded for this clone. J is TRBJ1-6 and V is TRBV20-1; 9 positions match TRBD1. After removal of 3 bases from V and 9 bases from J, the junction contained 6 bases not matched to a gene. The CDR3 length is 14 residues. Germline V gene data show CDR1 as DFQATT and CDR2 as SNEGSKA (reference sequence). The CDR3 protein is CSASAGTGSSPLHF. The CDR3 DNA sequence: TGCAGTGCTAGTGCCGGGACAGGGAGTTCACCCCTCCACTTT.

J is TRBJ2-3 and V is TRBV3-1 (or the pseudogene TRBV3-2); a weak D match, TRBD2 (6 bases). This CDR3 spans 14 amino acids. Germline V gene data show CDR1 as LGHDT and CDR2 as YNNKEL (reference sequence). Trimming cost V 0 bases and J 6 bases, with 10 bases left between them. This CDR3 is CASSQEAEGDTQYF. In nucleotides, the CDR3 is TGTGCCAGCAGCCAAGAGGCGGAGGGGGATACGCAGTATTTT.

V is TRBV4-3 and J is TRBJ2-1; 10 positions match TRBD2. This CDR3 is 19 amino acids long. CDR1 and CDR2 from the germline V gene are LGHNA and YSLEER. V gave up 0 bases and J gave up 7 bases; unmatched junction bases: 15. CDR3 nucleotide sequence: TGCGCCAGCAGCCAAGATATTCCTCCGGGACTAGCGTTTCCAAATGAGCAGTTCTTC. As protein: CASSQDIPPGLAFPNEQFF.

This chain uses TRBV19 with TRBJ1-3; no clear D gene. The CDR3 sequence is 19 residues long. The V end lost 2 bases, the J end lost 3 bases, and 23 bases lay between the germline ends. Germline loops: CDR1 LNHDA, CDR2 SQIVND (reference sequence). The DNA of the CDR3 is TGTGCCAGTAGTATACTAAGGCCGGGAGAACCTACTGGTGGAAACACCATATATTTT. It specifies CASSILRPGEPTGGNTIYF.

Only one count was recorded for this clone. The chain is built from TRBV4-3 and TRBJ1-2; tentatively, D is TRBD1 (5 bases). The CDR3 is made up of 15 amino acids. Trimming pared 1 base from V and 8 bases from J, leaving 17 bases between. The germline V gene has CDR1 LGHNA and CDR2 YSLEER. As DNA, the CDR3 is TGCGCCAGCAGCCAAGCGCACCGGGTACAGGAAGGCTACACCTTC. It specifies CASSQAHRVQEGYTF.

This clone has more than one count but fewer than ten. This chain uses TRBV19 with TRBJ2-3; the match to TRBD1 covers 9 bases. The CDR3 consists of 15 residues. CDR1 LNHDA and CDR2 SQIVND come from the germline V gene (reference sequence). V trimming: 6 bases; J trimming: 2 bases; junction bases outside the gene matches: 6. CDR3 coding DNA: TGTGCCAGTAGCCCCGGGACAGGGCACACAGATACGCAGTATTTT. Translation gives CASSPGTGHTDTQYF.

This chain links TRBV15 with TRBJ1-5; 9 bases are a match to TRBD1. The CDR3 sequence is 15 residues long. Losses at the gene ends were 0 bases for V and 6 bases for J; bases not matched to a gene: 3. Germline V lookup: CDR1 LNHNV, CDR2 YYDKDF (reference sequence). Here the CDR3 DNA reads TGTGCCACCAGCAGAGATGGACAGGGGAGTCAGCCCCAGCATTTT. Translation: CATSRDGQGSQPQHF.

J is TRBJ1-1 and V is TRBV28, with 7 positions matching TRBD1. The ends lost 6 bases at V and 3 bases at J; junction bases unmatched: 7. Looked up from germline, CDR1 is MDHEN and CDR2 is SYDVKM. This CDR3 is built from 14 residues. CDR3 nucleotides: TGTGCCAGCAGCTCAGACAGGGTATACACTGAAGCTTTCTTT. Translating it yields CASSSDRVYTEAFF. Drawing the rest from reference TRBV28 and TRBJ1-1, the complete variable domain is DVKVTQSSRYLVKRTGEKVFLECVQDMDHENMFWYRQDPGLGLRLIYFSYDVKMKEKGDIPEGYSVSREKKERFSLILESASTNQTSMYLCASSSDRVYTEAFFGQGTRLTVV.

V and J are TRBV18 and TRBJ1-2, with D tentatively TRBD1 (6 bases). Germline V gene sequence: CDR1 KGHSH, CDR2 LQKENI. The CDR3 extends over 13 amino acids. Trimming shortened V by 3 bases and J by 6 bases, and 11 bases separated the two germline ends. This chain's CDR3 is CASSPRTVDGYTF. The DNA for the CDR3 is TGTGCCAGCTCACCGAGGACAGTTGATGGCTACACCTTC.

V gene TRBV19 combines with J gene TRBJ1-2; maybe TRBD1 (5 bases). This CDR3 region has 17 residues. The germline V gene has CDR1 LNHDA and CDR2 SQIVND (reference sequence). V gave up 3 bases and J gave up 0 bases, with 17 bases separating them. The CDR3 region is CASSIVRASYSNYGYTF. The CDR3 DNA reads TGTGCCAGTAGTATTGTCAGGGCGTCCTATTCTAACTATGGCTACACCTTC.

V gene TRBV5-1 combines with J gene TRBJ1-1; the D is unclear. Germline CDR1 is SGHRS and CDR2 is YFSETQ. The CDR3 is 13 residues long. V was clipped by 3 bases and J by 6 bases, with 12 bases between them. The CDR3 DNA sequence: TGCGCCAGCAGCTCTACCGGTAGTGCTGAAGCTTTCTTT. Encoded protein: CASSSTGSAEAFF.

The chain recombines TRBV11-2 with TRBJ2-7; D not certain. Germline V gene lookup returns CDR1 SGHAT and CDR2 FQNNGV. The V and J ends lost 1 base and 2 bases respectively, with 9 bases between them. The CDR3 is 14 residues long. The chain's CDR3 is CASSLATSAYEQYF. CDR3 sequence (DNA): TGTGCCAGCAGCTTAGCAACATCAGCCTACGAGCAGTACTTC.

The rearrangement links TRBV29-1 to TRBJ2-7, with 7 bases identical to TRBD1. This CDR3 is 13 amino acids long. CDR1 SQVTM and CDR2 ANQGSEA come from the germline V gene. V trimming: 6 bases; J trimming: 5 bases; junction bases outside the gene matches: 10. CDR3 bases: TGCAGCGTGAGAGGGGGCCCTCTGGACGAGCAGTACTTC. Protein: CSVRGGPLDEQYF.

The chain joins TRBV29-1 to TRBJ2-3, with D possibly matching TRBD2 (6 bases). The germline V and J ends were trimmed by 3 bases and 3 bases, with 16 bases remaining between them. CDR1 is SQVTM, CDR2 ANQGSEA, per germline. The CDR3 runs 15 residues. CDR3 coding DNA: TGCAGCGTTGAGCTTAGCGGAACCCTTACAGATACGCAGTATTTT. Translated, it gives CSVELSGTLTDTQYF.

The chain joins TRBV3-1 (or the pseudogene TRBV3-2) to TRBJ1-2; D remains unclear. V was cut by 0 bases and J by 8 bases, with 7 bases left in between. CDR1 LGHDT and CDR2 YNNKEL come from the germline V gene (reference sequence). CDR3 length: 12 amino acids. The CDR3 reads CASSQESIGYTF. As DNA, the CDR3 is TGTGCCAGCAGCCAAGAGTCAATCGGCTACACCTTC.

V is TRBV5-6 and J is TRBJ2-7; 12 bases agree with TRBD1. The CDR3 runs to 15 residues. Per the germline V gene, CDR1 is SGHDT and CDR2 is YYEEEE. V lost 2 bases to trimming and J lost 7 bases; unmatched junction nucleotides: 7. CDR3 DNA sequence: TGTGCCAGCAGCTTATCCGGGACAGGGGGCTTGGAGCAGTACTTC. Its protein is CASSLSGTGGLEQYF.

The chain is built from TRBV7-5 and TRBJ2-1; the table's D call of TRBD2 was not tested on the DNA. TRBV7-5 is classified as a pseudogene. The CDR3 has 14 amino acids. CDR3 amino acids: CARRRDPKDNEQFF. In nucleotides, the CDR3 is TGTGCCAGAAGGAGGGATCCCAAGGACAATGAGCAGTTCTTC.

This clone was recorded only once. The V and J genes are TRBV27 and TRBJ1-4, with 12 nucleotides matching TRBD1. The CDR3 totals 15 residues. V lost 5 bases, J lost 9 bases, and 7 bases stayed unmatched. Germline CDR1 is MNHEY and CDR2 is SMNVEV (reference sequence). The CDR3: CASSRGTGGPQKLFF. For the CDR3, the DNA is TGTGCCAGCAGTAGAGGGACAGGGGGCCCGCAAAAACTGTTTTTT.

The gene calls are TRBV13 and TRBJ2-1; 7 nucleotides align to TRBD1. The CDR3 totals 14 residues. V was clipped by 5 bases and J by 5 bases; unmatched bases: 6. In germline, CDR1 is PRHDT, CDR2 FYEKMQ (reference sequence). The CDR3 sequence: CASSRTGDHNEQFF. The CDR3 DNA sequence: TGTGCCAGCAGCCGAACAGGGGACCACAATGAGCAGTTCTTC. The full variable domain, completed using reference TRBV13 and TRBJ2-1, is AAGVIQSPRHLIKEKRETATLKCYPIPRHDTVYWYQQGPGQDPQFLISFYEKMQSDKGSIPDRFSAQQFSDYHSELNMSSLELGDSALYFCASSRTGDHNEQFFGPGTRLTVL.

This clone has a handful of counts. This rearrangement joins TRBV9 to TRBJ2-3; tentative D call: TRBD1 (6 bases). Trimming took off 0 bases at V and 2 bases at J, with 7 bases between the two ends. This CDR3 region has 14 residues. The V gene's germline CDR1 is SGDLS and CDR2 YYNGEE. DNA for the CDR3: TGTGCCAGCAGCGTAGGGGACACCACAGATACGCAGTATTTT. This gives the protein CASSVGDTTDTQYF. Full variable domain (remainder filled in from reference TRBV9 and TRBJ2-3): DSGVTQTPKHLITATGQRVTLRCSPRSGDLSVYWYQQSLDQGLQFLIQYYNGEERAKGNILERFSAQQFPDLHSELNLSSLELGDSALYFCASSVGDTTDTQYFGPGTRLTVL.

This chain joins TRBV11-2 and TRBJ2-7, with 10 bases lining up with TRBD1. The CDR3 contains 14 residues. Germline lookup yields CDR1 SGHAT and CDR2 FQNNGV. V shed 7 bases and J 1 base; nucleotides not matched to a gene: 4. CDR3 loop: CASTLGQGSYEQYF. DNA of the CDR3: TGTGCCAGCACCCTGGGACAGGGGTCCTACGAGCAGTACTTC.

The CDR3 reads CASSFTGREETQYF. CDR3 in DNA: TGTGCCAGCAGCTTTACAGGGAGGGAAGAGACCCAGTACTTC. The chain joins TRBV2 to TRBJ2-5, with D possibly being TRBD2 (7 bases). The germline V gene encodes CDR1 SNHLY and CDR2 FYNNEI. The CDR3 totals 14 residues. V lost 6 bases to trimming and J lost 3 bases, with 14 bases between them.

The chain uses TRBV30 and TRBJ1-1; 9 bases agree with TRBD1. Losses at the gene ends were 5 bases for V and 1 base for J; bases not matched to a gene: 2. Germline loops: CDR1 GTSNPN, CDR2 SVGIG (reference sequence). The CDR3 covers 13 residues. The CDR3 loop is CAWGTGSNTEAFF. CDR3 in DNA: TGTGCCTGGGGGACAGGGTCGAACACTGAAGCTTTCTTT.

The chain employs TRBV6-5 and TRBJ2-7; 8 bases agree with TRBD2. Trimming cost V 0 bases and J 6 bases; bases outside gene matches: 7. The V gene's germline CDR1 is MNHEY and CDR2 SVGAGI. The CDR3 runs to 15 residues. CDR3 in DNA: TGTGCCAGCAGTTACTCATGGACTAGCAGGGCCGAGCAGTACTTC. As protein: CASSYSWTSRAEQYF.

This CDR3 reads CASSQDGSFSYEQYF. The CDR3 DNA is TGCGCCAGCAGCCAAGATGGCAGTTTCTCCTACGAGCAGTACTTC. This chain connects TRBV4-1 to TRBJ2-7, with D unresolved. The germline gives CDR1 MGHRA, CDR2 YSYEKL. V dropped 0 bases and J dropped 0 bases, with 9 bases sitting between them. The CDR3 sequence is 15 residues long.

With regard to this clone: The same CDR3 can be traced to other DNA sequences in this sample. This chain connects TRBV28 to TRBJ1-1; no clear D gene. CDR1 and CDR2 from the germline V gene are MDHEN and SYDVKM. V lost 6 bases and J lost 2, with 4 bases in between. There are 11 residues in the CDR3. As DNA, the CDR3 is TGTGCCAGCAGCCAAAACACTGAAGCTTTCTTT. Encoded protein: CASSQNTEAFF.

This clone was seen repeatedly, ten times or more. The CDR3 loop reads CASSSRSSGRAVQFF. For the CDR3, the DNA is TGTGCCAGCAGCTCCCGTTCTAGCGGGAGGGCCGTGCAGTTCTTC. V gene TRBV7-2 combines with J gene TRBJ2-1, with 12 bases fitting TRBD2. The CDR3 has 15 residues. Germline V gene lookup returns CDR1 SGHTA and CDR2 FQGNSA. Trimming at V came to 4 bases and at J to 12 bases, leaving 10 bases not matched to a gene.

The chain uses TRBV7-2 and TRBJ2-4, with a possible D match to TRBD1 (6 bases). The CDR3 is 11 amino acids. Germline V CDR1 and CDR2: SGHTA, FQGNSA. V lost 7 bases and J lost 11, with 12 bases in between. The CDR3 DNA is TGTGCCAGCACCTCGAGGACAGTTCAGTACTTC. Amino acid sequence: CASTSRTVQYF.

The rearrangement uses TRBV27 and TRBJ2-1, with 10 bases lining up with TRBD1. The germline V gene has CDR1 MNHEY and CDR2 SMNVEV (reference sequence). Unmatched junction bases numbered 1, after V lost 0 bases and J lost 5 bases. This CDR3 is built from 15 residues. As DNA, the CDR3 is TGTGCCAGCAGTTTATCGGGACAGGGGCACAATGAGCAGTTCTTC. It yields the protein CASSLSGQGHNEQFF.

This chain uses TRBV10-3 with TRBJ2-2; 9 bases align to TRBD1. V dropped 4 bases and J dropped 6; count of bases not matched to a gene: 6. This CDR3 spans 15 amino acids. CDR1 and CDR2 (germline): ENHRY, SYGVKD. In DNA form, the CDR3 reads TGTGCCATCAGTGTCCGTGGACAGGGGTCCGGGGAGCTGTTTTTT. Its protein is CAISVRGQGSGELFF.